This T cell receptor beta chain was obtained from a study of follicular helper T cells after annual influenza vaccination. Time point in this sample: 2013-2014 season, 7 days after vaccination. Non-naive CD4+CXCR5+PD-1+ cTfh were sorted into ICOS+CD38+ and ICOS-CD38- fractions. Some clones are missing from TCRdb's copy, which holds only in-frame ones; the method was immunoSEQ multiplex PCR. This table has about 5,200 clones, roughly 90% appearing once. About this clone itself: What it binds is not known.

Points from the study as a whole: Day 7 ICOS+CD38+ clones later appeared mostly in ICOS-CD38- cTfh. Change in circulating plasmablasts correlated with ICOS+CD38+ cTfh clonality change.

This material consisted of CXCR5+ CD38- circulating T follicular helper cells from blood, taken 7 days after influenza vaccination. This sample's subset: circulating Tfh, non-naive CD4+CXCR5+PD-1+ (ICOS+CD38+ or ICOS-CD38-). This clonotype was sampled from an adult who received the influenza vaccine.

The CDR3 loop reads CASSLGTVGNTIYF. DNA for the CDR3: TGTGCCAGCAGCTTGGGAACTGTCGGAAACACCATATATTTT. The rearrangement links TRBV5-6 to TRBJ1-3; no definite D call. The CDR3 extends over 14 amino acids. The V gene lost 0 bases and the J gene lost 4 bases, with 8 bases spanning the gap. The V gene's germline CDR1 is SGHDT and CDR2 YYEEEE.